This T cell receptor beta chain was identified in a study of blood T cell repertoires in COVID-19. The Seattle patients joined while their infection was active and were tracked longitudinally afterward. The J segment lost 2 bases and the V segment lost 6 bases, leaving 10 bases of the junction unmatched. CDR1 and CDR2 (germline): SGHTA, FQGTGA. The CDR3 runs 16 residues. Under the authors' procedure: The authors estimated nucleated cell counts from reference gene primer amplification. Data came from immunoSEQ multiplex PCR; TCRdb stores just in-frame clones and leaves some out. The V and J calls and the clone size are those of that table, but D and trimming were determined from the DNA. The table records fewer than 300,000 clones, over 75% of them present only once.

Sequenced input: peripheral blood. This sequence was found in a man aged 45-60 years with COVID-19, enrolled during active disease. This chain uses TRBV7-3 with TRBJ2-3, with 8 positions matching TRBD2. CDR3 in amino acids: CASSSAGAIDTDTQYF. As DNA, the CDR3 is TGTGCCAGCAGTTCAGCGGGAGCCATTGACACAGATACGCAGTATTTT.